This is a list of T cell receptor beta chains from one sample in a study of T cells after yellow fever vaccination. From the 5' RACE reads, TCRdb called clonotypes with MiXCR, one entry per CDR3 protein. The table lists 250,000 to 350,000 distinct CDR3 sequences, roughly 6.8% of them singletons, with 18% in the top ten. Sample: PBMCs, taken roughly 46 days after the first yellow fever vaccination. The receptors were sampled from a man between 18 and 29 years old who received the YFV17D yellow fever vaccine. Both conserved end residues are part of each CDR3. D genes are given only for firm matches. Not every row has a clone size; where given, it reads once, few, many or a size class.

J,D,V,size,DNA,CDR3
TRBJ2-2,NA,TRBV6-2/TRBV6-3,NA,TGTGCCAGCAGTACAAGACTGTACACCGGGGAGCTGTTTTTT,CASSTRLYTGELFF
TRBJ2-3,NA,TRBV6-2/TRBV6-3,many,TGTGCCAGCAGTCAACAGGGACCAGATACGCAGTATTTT,CASSQQGPDTQYF
TRBJ2-6,TRBD1,TRBV7-8,NA,TGTGCCAGCAGCGTAGTCAGGGGGCAGGCTGGGGCCAACGTCCTGACTTTC,CASSVVRGQAGANVLTF
TRBJ2-3,NA,TRBV11-2,many,TGTGCCAGCAGCCCCCGATCGGATACGCAGTATTTT,CASSPRSDTQYF
TRBJ2-5,NA,TRBV7-2,many,TGTGCCAGCAGCTTAGCCGGGTTAGCGAGCGAGACCCAGTACTTC,CASSLAGLASETQYF
TRBJ1-1,TRBD1,TRBV27,NA,TGTGCCAGCGCTGACAGGGTGAACGCTTTCTTT,CASADRVNAFF
TRBJ1-2,NA,TRBV28,many,TGTGCCAGCAGTTTATTAAGCGGGTCGAGGATCGGCTACACCTTC,CASSLLSGSRIGYTF
TRBJ2-5,NA,TRBV7-7,many,TGTGCCAGCAGCTTAACGCCTTCGGAGACCCAGTACTTC,CASSLTPSETQYF
TRBJ2-1,NA,TRBV2,few,TGTGCCAGCAATAGTGTCAATGAGCAGTTCTTC,CASNSVNEQFF
TRBJ2-7,NA,TRBV7-9,many,TGTGCCAGCAGCTTAGCTCTGAGCTCCTACGAGCAGTACTTC,CASSLALSSYEQYF
TRBJ1-5,NA,TRBV6-5,few,TGTGCCAGCAGTCCTCAAACAGGGAATAGCAATCAGCCCCAGCATTTT,CASSPQTGNSNQPQHF
TRBJ2-2,NA,TRBV5-1,few,TGCGCCAGCAGCTTGGCCTTAGGGACAATCACCGGGGAGCTGTTTTTT,CASSLALGTITGELFF
TRBJ2-3,NA,TRBV5-5,many,TGTGCCAGCAGCTTTTCCGGAACCACAGATACGCAGTATTTT,CASSFSGTTDTQYF
TRBJ1-6,NA,TRBV5-5,few,TGTGCCAGCAGCGACCGACAGCTATATAATTCACCCCTCCACTTT,CASSDRQLYNSPLHF
TRBJ2-4,NA,TRBV24-1,NA,TGTGCCACCAGTGACCCCAAGGGGGTCGGGGACATTCAGTACTTC,CATSDPKGVGDIQYF
TRBJ1-1,NA,TRBV5-6,few,TGTGCCAGCAGCCCGGTCTCCGGGACAAAAGTCGGGACTGAAGCTTTCTTT,CASSPVSGTKVGTEAFF
TRBJ2-7,TRBD2,TRBV4-1,many,TGCGCCAGCAGCCAAGGACTAGCGGACCACTACGAGCAGTACTTC,CASSQGLADHYEQYF
TRBJ2-2,NA,TRBV10-3,few,TGTGCCATCAGTGAGTCGGTGCTTGACTATGACACCGGGGAGCTGTTTTTT,CAISESVLDYDTGELFF
TRBJ1-5,NA,TRBV4-1,few,TGCGCCAGCAGCCAAGATGGGCAGCAATATCGGCCCCAGCATTTT,CASSQDGQQYRPQHF
TRBJ1-5,NA,TRBV7-9,few,TGTGCCAGCAGCTTAAACGGGCTCCAGCCCCAGCATTTT,CASSLNGLQPQHF
TRBJ2-3,TRBD2,TRBV7-2,NA,TGTGCCAGCAGCCTTTCTAGCGGGGGGGTCTGGACAGATACGCAGTATTTT,CASSLSSGGVWTDTQYF
TRBJ1-6,NA,TRBV4-3,few,TGCGCCAGCAGCCAAGAAATAAGGGTTGGTTCACCCCTCCACTTT,CASSQEIRVGSPLHF
TRBJ2-1,NA,TRBV12-5,few,TGTGCTAGTGGTTTGACGGAGTACAATGAGCAGTTCTTC,CASGLTEYNEQFF
TRBJ2-5,TRBD2,TRBV7-2,many,TGTGCCAGCAGCTTAGGCGGTGCTAGCGGGGCCCCTCGGGAGACCCAGTACTTC,CASSLGGASGAPRETQYF
TRBJ2-2,NA,TRBV7-2,few,TGTGCCAGCAGCTTCACGTTCAGGGCCACCGGGGAGCTGTTTTTT,CASSFTFRATGELFF
TRBJ2-2,NA,TRBV18,few,TGTGCCAGCTCACGCCAGGACCCGAACACCGGGGAGCTGTTTTTT,CASSRQDPNTGELFF
TRBJ2-3,NA,TRBV6-1,many,TGTGCCAGCATCTCCGGAGTGGGGGGCGATACGCAGTATTTT,CASISGVGGDTQYF
TRBJ1-2,NA,TRBV28,few,TGTGCCAGCAGTCCCCCCTCGGACTATGGCTACACCTTC,CASSPPSDYGYTF
TRBJ2-5,NA,TRBV28,few,TGTGCCAGCAGATCAGGGCAGGCGGAGACCCAGTACTTC,CASRSGQAETQYF
TRBJ1-6,TRBD1,TRBV10-3,NA,TGTGCCATCAGCGCGGGAGACAGGGCCTCCTATAATTCACCCCTCCACTTT,CAISAGDRASYNSPLHF
TRBJ1-1,NA,TRBV15,NA,TGTGCCACCAGCAGAGAAAGGGCCCCTGGGGACACTGAAGCTTTCTTT,CATSRERAPGDTEAFF